These 10 T cell receptor beta chains share one sample of origin, sequenced in a study of cytomegalovirus exposure and HLA in healthy donors. The PCR was carried out with 60 Vbeta primers and 13 Jbeta primers. Libraries were prepared by immunoSEQ multiplex PCR; TCRdb keeps only in-frame clonotypes and omits some of them. In the table there are almost 200,000 clones, 70% to 80% of which are singletons. Sequencing was done on a sample of PBMCs. Every receptor here comes from a male donor in good health and CMV-seropositive.

The chain recombines TRBV2 with TRBJ2-3, with 12 bases aligning to TRBD2. J gave up 3 bases and V 9 bases, and 7 bases lay outside the gene matches. Germline V gene sequence: CDR1 SNHLY, CDR2 FYNNEI. The CDR3 extends over 15 amino acids. In DNA form, the CDR3 reads TGTGCCAGGACTAGCGGGGGCCAACGGACAGATACGCAGTATTTT. Translation: CARTSGGQRTDTQYF.

The rearrangement joins TRBV18 to TRBJ2-1, with a tentative D call TRBD1 (5 bases). The germline V and J ends were trimmed by 5 bases and 6 bases, with 20 bases remaining between them. Germline values: CDR1 KGHSH, CDR2 LQKENI. This CDR3 has 16 amino acids. The CDR3 here is CASSSEGASLSNEQFF. The CDR3 bases are TGTGCCAGCTCAAGCGAAGGGGCGAGTCTGTCCAATGAGCAGTTCTTC.

CDR3 sequence (DNA): TGCAGGGCAGACAGGGTTGGCTACACCTTC. Translation gives CRADRVGYTF. The chain joins TRBV20-1 to TRBJ1-2; 7 bases align to TRBD1. Germline V gene lookup returns CDR1 DFQATT and CDR2 SNEGSKA (reference sequence). CDR3 length: 10 amino acids.

CDR3 DNA sequence: TGTGCCAGCTGGGGCGTCTATGGCTACACCTTC. This translates into CASWGVYGYTF. This sequence joins TRBV9 and TRBJ1-2, with a possible D match to TRBD1 (5 bases). Germline values: CDR1 SGDLS, CDR2 YYNGEE. The germline V and J ends were trimmed by 7 bases and 4 bases, with 8 bases remaining between them. The CDR3 is 11 amino acids.

On this clone itself: Other DNA sequences of this sample code for an identical CDR3. The genes are TRBV9 and TRBJ2-1, with TRBD2 identical over 9 bases. This CDR3 region has 15 residues. Unmatched junction bases numbered 2, after V lost 2 bases and J lost 2 bases. Germline values: CDR1 SGDLS, CDR2 YYNGEE. The CDR3 region is CASSVASGAYNEQFF. In DNA, the CDR3 is TGTGCCAGCAGCGTGGCTAGCGGGGCCTACAATGAGCAGTTCTTC.

The chain joins TRBV19 to TRBJ2-1; tentative D call: TRBD1 (6 bases). Trimming left V 5 bases short and J 5 bases short, with 13 bases between. CDR1 LNHDA and CDR2 SQIVND come from the germline V gene (reference sequence). The CDR3 runs 14 residues. CDR3 nucleotides: TGTGCCAGTAGTGCAAGGGACACCAACAATGAGCAGTTCTTC. It yields the protein CASSARDTNNEQFF.

This clone was counted a few times. The V call is TRBV30, the J call TRBJ1-1, with D tentatively TRBD1 (5 bases). Trimming cost V 3 bases and J 7 bases, with 9 bases left between them. Germline V CDR1 and CDR2: GTSNPN, SVGIG (reference sequence). The CDR3 extends over 11 amino acids. CDR3 in amino acids: CAWSKDSEAFF. The CDR3 nucleotides read TGTGCCTGGAGCAAAGACAGTGAAGCTTTCTTT.

This clone showed up just once. V is TRBV19 and J is TRBJ1-4, with D tentatively TRBD1 (5 bases). V was trimmed by 11 bases and J by 8 bases, leaving 15 bases between them. CDR3 length: 12 amino acids. Germline V gene sequence: CDR1 LNHDA, CDR2 SQIVND (reference sequence). For the CDR3, the DNA is TGTGCCGTTGGGGCGTTTGGAGAAAAACTGTTTTTT. Translating gives CAVGAFGEKLFF. Using reference TRBV19 and TRBJ1-4 for the parts outside the CDR3, the full variable domain is DGGITQSPKYLFRKEGQNVTLSCEQNLNHDAMYWYRQDPGQGLRLIYYSQIVNDFQKGDIAEGYSVSREKKESFPLTVTSAQKNPTAFYLCAVGAFGEKLFFGSGTQLSVL.

The chain is built from TRBV5-1 and TRBJ2-7; TRBD2 might be the D (6 bases). With 2 bases removed from V and 2 bases from J, the gap between germline ends came to 14 bases. Germline assignment: CDR1 SGHRS and CDR2 YFSETQ. The CDR3 totals 15 residues. The CDR3 DNA sequence: TGCGCCAGCAGCTTCGGGGGACTGCAAACCTACGAGCAGTACTTC. It is translated as CASSFGGLQTYEQYF.

A few counts support this clone. The V and J genes are TRBV7-2 and TRBJ1-2; D remains ambiguous. The CDR3 spans 14 residues. Trimming removed 5 bases from V and 5 bases from J, with 15 bases in between. Germline V gene lookup returns CDR1 SGHTA and CDR2 FQGNSA. CDR3 loop: CASSPVVGEYGYTF. As DNA, the CDR3 is TGTGCCAGCAGCCCGGTGGTAGGAGAATATGGCTACACCTTC. Full variable domain (missing parts from reference TRBV7-2 and TRBJ1-2): GAGVSQSPSNKVTEKGKDVELRCDPISGHTALYWYRQSLGQGLEFLIYFQGNSAPDKSGLPSDRFSAERTGGSVSTLTIQRTQQEDSAVYLCASSPVVGEYGYTFGSGTRLTVV.